The 10 T cell receptor beta chains given below trace back to one sample, sequenced in a study of T cell responses to AZD1222 COVID-19 vaccine. Measured with immunoSEQ multiplex PCR; TCRdb has only the in-frame clones, and not every one. The table lists tens of thousands of clones, roughly 88% of them singletons. The material sequenced was peripheral blood, taken on day 0 of AZD1222 vaccination. These TCRs come from an adult in good health.

The chain links TRBV9 to TRBJ2-3; the D gene could be TRBD1 or TRBD2 (6 bases each). Deletions cut 0 bases from V and 6 bases from J, with 11 bases between. The CDR3 has 14 residues. CDR1 and CDR2 (germline): SGDLS, YYNGEE. The CDR3, as DNA: TGTGCCAGCAGCGTAGGTGGAGGGGGGGATACGCAGTATTTT. Translation: CASSVGGGGDTQYF.

The rearrangement joins TRBV5-1 to TRBJ2-6; a possible D gene is TRBD2 (5 bases). V lost 0 bases to trimming and J lost 2 bases, with 18 bases between them. This CDR3 has 19 amino acids. Germline V lookup: CDR1 SGHRS, CDR2 YFSETQ. In DNA, the CDR3 is TGCGCCAGCAGCTTGGGACCCAACCCCACGGGAACTGGGGCCAACGTCCTGACTTTC. This gives the protein CASSLGPNPTGTGANVLTF. Full variable domain (rest looked up from reference TRBV5-1 and TRBJ2-6): KAGVTQTPRYLIKTRGQQVTLSCSPISGHRSVSWYQQTPGQGLQFLFEYFSETQRNKGNFPGRFSGRQFSNSRSEMNVSTLELGDSALYLCASSLGPNPTGTGANVLTFGAGSRLTVL.

The chain couples TRBV5-6 to TRBJ2-6; D gene ambiguous. V was trimmed by 0 bases and J by 2 bases, leaving 9 bases between them. The CDR3 has 16 amino acids. The germline V gene has CDR1 SGHDT and CDR2 YYEEEE. The CDR3 sequence is CASSLGPSTGANVLTF. CDR3 coding DNA: TGTGCCAGCAGCTTGGGCCCAAGTACTGGGGCCAACGTCCTGACTTTC.

The chain is built from TRBV3-1 (or the pseudogene TRBV3-2) and TRBJ2-5, with D tentatively TRBD2 (6 bases). Germline V gene sequence: CDR1 LGHDT, CDR2 YNNKEL (reference sequence). Trimming left V 0 bases short and J 0 bases short, with 11 bases between. CDR3 length: 16 residues. The CDR3 coding sequence is TGTGCCAGCAGCCAAGAACGGGGGATTTACCAAGAGACCCAGTACTTC. Translation: CASSQERGIYQETQYF.

CDR3 sequence (DNA): TGCGCCAGCAGCCAAGATCCAGCGGCCAGCCACACCGGGGAGCTGTTTTTT. This translates into CASSQDPAASHTGELFF. The J gene is TRBJ2-2, the V gene TRBV4-1; D might be TRBD2 (5 bases). The CDR3 has 17 amino acids. CDR1 is MGHRA, CDR2 YSYEKL, per germline. V lost 0 bases, J lost 3 bases, and 14 bases lay in between.

The chain carries TRBV6-2 or TRBV6-3 and TRBJ2-7, with 10 bases that match TRBD2. Germline V gene sequence: CDR1 MNHEY, CDR2 SVGEGT. The CDR3 loop spans 19 amino acids. J was trimmed by 2 bases and V by 2 bases; bases with no gene match: 15. CDR3 residues: CASSYGSSGRARETYEQYF. The CDR3 coding sequence is TGTGCCAGCAGTTACGGGTCCAGCGGGAGGGCCAGGGAGACCTACGAGCAGTACTTC.

The chain employs TRBV3-1 (or the pseudogene TRBV3-2) and TRBJ1-1; no firm D call. The CDR3 runs to 18 residues. Germline V lookup: CDR1 LGHDT, CDR2 YNNKEL (reference sequence). The V end lost 2 bases, the J end lost 1 base, and 20 bases lay between the germline ends. CDR3 loop: CASSQPYGRATPNTEAFF. CDR3 nucleotides: TGTGCCAGCAGCCAACCGTACGGACGGGCAACGCCGAACACTGAAGCTTTCTTT.

The chain combines TRBV12-3 or TRBV12-4 with TRBJ2-7; D is uncertain. Trimming took off 0 bases at V and 5 bases at J, with 2 bases between the two ends. This CDR3 contains 11 residues. CDR3 in DNA: TGTGCCAGCAGTTTAGCGGACGAGCAGTACTTC. It is translated as CASSLADEQYF.

This chain uses TRBV30 with TRBJ2-1, with D tentatively TRBD1 or TRBD2 (5 bases each). Between the trimmed V and J ends, which lost 2 bases and 9 bases, there was a span of 11 bases. Germline-derived CDR1 and CDR2 are GTSNPN and SVGIG (reference sequence). CDR3 size: 12 residues. CDR3 amino acids: CAWSRDLVEQFF. In DNA, the CDR3 is TGTGCCTGGAGTAGGGACCTAGTTGAGCAGTTCTTC.

The chain links TRBV24-1 to TRBJ2-3; D call uncertain. V was shortened by 0 bases and J by 1 base, with 10 bases between the two germline ends. Germline V gene data show CDR1 as KGHDR and CDR2 as SFDVKD. The CDR3 is made up of 16 amino acids. The CDR3 loop reads CATSDLHLDGTDTQYF. The CDR3 DNA sequence: TGTGCCACCAGTGATTTGCATCTGGATGGCACAGATACGCAGTATTTT.